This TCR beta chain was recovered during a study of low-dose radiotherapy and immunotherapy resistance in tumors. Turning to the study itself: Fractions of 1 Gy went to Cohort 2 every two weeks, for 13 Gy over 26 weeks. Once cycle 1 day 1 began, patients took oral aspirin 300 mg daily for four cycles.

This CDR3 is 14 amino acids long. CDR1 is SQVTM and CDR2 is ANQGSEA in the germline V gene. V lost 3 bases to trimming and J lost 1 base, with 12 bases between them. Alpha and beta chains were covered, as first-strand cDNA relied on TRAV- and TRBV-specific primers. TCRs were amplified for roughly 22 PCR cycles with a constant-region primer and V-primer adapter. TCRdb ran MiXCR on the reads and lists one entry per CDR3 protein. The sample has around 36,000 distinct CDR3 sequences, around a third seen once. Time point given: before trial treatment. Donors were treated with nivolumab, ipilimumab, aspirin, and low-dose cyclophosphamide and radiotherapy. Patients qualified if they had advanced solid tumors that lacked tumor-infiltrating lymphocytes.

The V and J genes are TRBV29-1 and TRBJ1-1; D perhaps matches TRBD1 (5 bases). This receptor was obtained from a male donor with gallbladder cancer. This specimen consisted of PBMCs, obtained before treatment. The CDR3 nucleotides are TGCAGCGTTGAGGTCCGGGGGGGGAACACTGAAGCTTTCTTT. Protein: CSVEVRGGNTEAFF.